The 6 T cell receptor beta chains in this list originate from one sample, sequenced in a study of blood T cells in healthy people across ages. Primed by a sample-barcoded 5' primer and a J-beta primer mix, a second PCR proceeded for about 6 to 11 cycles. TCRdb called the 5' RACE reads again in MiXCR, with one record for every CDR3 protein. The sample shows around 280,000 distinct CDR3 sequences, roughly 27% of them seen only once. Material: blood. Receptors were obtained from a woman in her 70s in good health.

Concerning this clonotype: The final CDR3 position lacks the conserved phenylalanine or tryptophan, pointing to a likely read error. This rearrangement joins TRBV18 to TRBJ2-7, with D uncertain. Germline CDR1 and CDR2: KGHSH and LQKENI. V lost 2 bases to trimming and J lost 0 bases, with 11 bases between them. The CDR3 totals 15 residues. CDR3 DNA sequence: TGTGCCAGCTCACCAGAGACGGTCAGCTCCTACGAGCAGTACCTC. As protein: CASSPETVSSYEQYL.

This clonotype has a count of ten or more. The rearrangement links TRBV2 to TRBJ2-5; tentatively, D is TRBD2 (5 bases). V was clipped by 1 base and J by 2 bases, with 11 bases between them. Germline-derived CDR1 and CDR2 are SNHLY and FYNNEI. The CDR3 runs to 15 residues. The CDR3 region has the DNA TGTGCCAGCAGTGAAGTAAGAGCGGTACAAGAGACCCAGTACTTC. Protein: CASSEVRAVQETQYF. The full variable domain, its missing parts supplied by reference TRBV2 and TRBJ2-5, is EPEVTQTPSHQVTQMGQEVILRCVPISNHLYFYWYRQILGQKVEFLVSFYNNEISEKSEIFDDQFSVERPDGSNFTLKIRSTKLEDSAMYFCASSEVRAVQETQYFGPGTRLLVL.

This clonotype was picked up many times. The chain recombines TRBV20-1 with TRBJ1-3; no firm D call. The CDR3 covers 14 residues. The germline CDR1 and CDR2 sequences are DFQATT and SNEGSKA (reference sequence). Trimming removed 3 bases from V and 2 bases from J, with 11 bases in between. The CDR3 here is CSARAIEPGNTIYF. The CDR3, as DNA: TGCAGTGCTAGGGCGATTGAACCTGGAAACACCATATATTTT.

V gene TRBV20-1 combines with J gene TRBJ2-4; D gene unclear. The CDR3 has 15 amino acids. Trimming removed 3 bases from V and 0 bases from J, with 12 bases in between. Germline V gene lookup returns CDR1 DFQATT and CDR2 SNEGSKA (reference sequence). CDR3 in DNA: TGCAGTGCTAGTCCACAGTTATTAGCCAAAAACATTCAGTACTTC. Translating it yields CSASPQLLAKNIQYF.

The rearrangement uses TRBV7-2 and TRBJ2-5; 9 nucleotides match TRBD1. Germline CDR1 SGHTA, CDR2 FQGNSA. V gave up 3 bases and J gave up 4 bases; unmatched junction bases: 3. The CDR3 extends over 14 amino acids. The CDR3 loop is CASSLTGGRETQYF. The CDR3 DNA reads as TGTGCCAGCAGCTTGACAGGGGGGCGAGAGACCCAGTACTTC.

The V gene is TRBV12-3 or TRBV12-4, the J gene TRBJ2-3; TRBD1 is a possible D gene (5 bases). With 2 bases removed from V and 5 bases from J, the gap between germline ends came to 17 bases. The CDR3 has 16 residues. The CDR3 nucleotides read TGTGCCAGCAGTTTACATCTGACAGCAGGGAAAGATACGCAGTATTTT. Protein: CASSLHLTAGKDTQYF.